The 32 T cell receptor beta chains below were found in one sample sequenced in a study of cytomegalovirus exposure and HLA in healthy donors. The PCR was carried out with 60 Vbeta primers and 13 Jbeta primers. Clones were read by immunoSEQ multiplex PCR, and TCRdb kept only the in-frame ones, dropping some. The sample includes about 140,000 clones, around three quarters of them seen just once. The sample was PBMCs. The receptors here all came from a man aged 40-55 years in good health and CMV-seropositive.

This rearrangement joins TRBV7-9 to TRBJ1-2; 7 bases line up with TRBD1. The junction had 9 bases not matched to a gene; V was cut back by 0 bases and J by 8 bases. There are 15 residues in the CDR3. The V gene's germline CDR1 is SEHNR and CDR2 FQNEAQ (reference sequence). In DNA, the CDR3 is TGTGCCAGCAGCTTAGCGCTGGAGGGGGCGGGAGGCTACACCTTC. Its protein product is CASSLALEGAGGYTF.

The CDR3 region has the DNA TGTGCCAGCTCACCAAGGACAGGGGAAGTCTACGAGCAGTACTTC. Its protein is CASSPRTGEVYEQYF. The rearrangement joins TRBV18 to TRBJ2-7; 9 bases match TRBD1. The CDR3 covers 15 residues. V lost 2 bases, J lost 3 bases, and 5 bases stayed unmatched. Germline CDR1 and CDR2: KGHSH and LQKENI.

V is TRBV6-5 and J is TRBJ2-5, with TRBD1 matching over 7 bases. The J call is doubtful: the DNA matches TRBJ2-7 better. The CDR3 is 14 amino acids. Per germline, CDR1 MNHEY and CDR2 SVGAGI. CDR3 sequence (DNA): TGTGCCAGCAGTCCAAGGGACAGCGTCTACGAGCAGTACTTC. Translation gives CASSPRDSVYEQYF.

This clone came up a few times. The chain carries TRBV30 and TRBJ1-1; no clear D. CDR1 and CDR2 from the germline V gene are GTSNPN and SVGIG (reference sequence). The CDR3 consists of 13 residues. V lost 3 bases and J 1 base, leaving 9 bases between the germline ends. The DNA of the CDR3 is TGTGCCTGGAGCTTCAGTTCGAACACTGAAGCTTTCTTT. Amino acid sequence: CAWSFSSNTEAFF. Full variable domain (outside the CDR3, taken from reference TRBV30 and TRBJ1-1): SQTIHQWPATLVQPVGSPLSLECTVEGTSNPNLYWYRQAAGRGLQLLFYSVGIGQISSEVPQNLSASRPQDRQFILSSKKLLLSDSGFYLCAWSFSSNTEAFFGQGTRLTVV.

This chain connects TRBV4-3 to TRBJ2-7; 10 bases match TRBD1. This CDR3 comprises 16 residues. V shed 2 bases, J shed 1 base, and the junction held 5 bases outside the gene matches. From germline, CDR1 is LGHNA and CDR2 YSLEER. CDR3 nucleotides: TGCGCCAGCAGCCAATCGACAGGGGGCGCATCCTACGAGCAGTACTTC. Translation gives CASSQSTGGASYEQYF.

The chain couples TRBV5-1 to TRBJ2-7, with a weak D call TRBD1 (6 bases). The V gene lost 2 bases and the J gene lost 6 bases, with 12 bases spanning the gap. This CDR3 contains 13 residues. Germline V gives CDR1 SGHRS, CDR2 YFSETQ. CDR3 coding DNA: TGCGCCAGCAGCTTTATTGTAGGGGGCGAGCAGTACTTC. Translation: CASSFIVGGEQYF.

The chain joins TRBV10-3 to TRBJ2-5, with D perhaps TRBD1 (5 bases). There are 14 residues in the CDR3. V was shortened by 3 bases and J by 5 bases, with 13 bases between the two germline ends. Germline CDR1 reads ENHRY; CDR2 reads SYGVKD. The CDR3 loop reads CAISDREIGETQYF. The CDR3 DNA reads as TGTGCCATCAGTGACAGGGAAATTGGGGAGACCCAGTACTTC.

This clone appeared once. The chain combines TRBV5-1 with TRBJ2-7, with 12 bases lining up with TRBD2. This CDR3 comprises 17 residues. Germline V gives CDR1 SGHRS, CDR2 YFSETQ. J gave up 3 bases and V 3 bases, and 10 bases lay outside the gene matches. CDR3 protein: CASSSPKTSGRSYEQYF. Written as DNA, the CDR3 is TGCGCCAGCAGCTCGCCGAAGACTAGCGGGAGAAGCTACGAGCAGTACTTC.

This chain joins TRBV4-3 and TRBJ1-6; 12 bases map to TRBD1. This CDR3 spans 16 amino acids. Germline V gives CDR1 LGHNA, CDR2 YSLEER. V shed 0 bases and J 10 bases; nucleotides not matched to a gene: 4. In DNA, the CDR3 is TGCGCCAGCAGCCAAGATCCCGGGACAGGGGGCTCACCCCTCCACTTT. Its translation: CASSQDPGTGGSPLHF.

By sample fraction, this clone is medium-sized. V is TRBV4-3 and J is TRBJ2-7; tentatively, D is TRBD2 (5 bases). The V gene's germline CDR1 is LGHNA and CDR2 YSLEER. V lost 4 bases, J lost 2 bases, and 12 bases lay in between. The CDR3 contains 14 residues. In DNA form, the CDR3 reads TGCGCCAGCAGCCCAAACGAGGGCCCCTACGAGCAGTACTTC. This encodes CASSPNEGPYEQYF.

V gene TRBV9 combines with J gene TRBJ2-3; TRBD2 matches at 9 bases. The V segment lost 3 bases and the J segment 1 base; nucleotides outside the gene matches: 18. The CDR3 loop spans 20 amino acids. Per germline, CDR1 SGDLS and CDR2 YYNGEE. CDR3 loop: CASSASGNSIPGPGTDTQYF. CDR3 nucleotides: TGTGCCAGCAGCGCTAGCGGGAACTCCATCCCGGGCCCCGGCACAGATACGCAGTATTTT.

V usage is TRBV19 and J usage is TRBJ2-7; 8 nucleotides match TRBD1. This CDR3 contains 14 residues. Trimming at V came to 5 bases and at J to 3 bases, leaving 6 bases not matched to a gene. Germline assignment: CDR1 LNHDA and CDR2 SQIVND (reference sequence). The CDR3 DNA reads as TGTGCCAGTAGTCCGTCAACAGGGGGCTACGAGCAGTACTTC. It specifies CASSPSTGGYEQYF.

CDR3 bases: TGTGCCAGCAGCTTATTTTCCAGGGGTCGGTGGGATGAAAAACTGTTTTTT. It translates to CASSLFSRGRWDEKLFF. V is TRBV7-2 and J is TRBJ1-4, with D possibly matching TRBD1 (6 bases). Trimming took off 2 bases at V and 6 bases at J, with 19 bases between the two ends. This CDR3 spans 17 amino acids. CDR1 and CDR2 from the germline V gene are SGHTA and FQGNSA.

This clone has at least ten counts. The CDR3 reads CASSGGDRGPSYEQYF. The CDR3 region has the DNA TGCGCCAGCAGCGGGGGGGACAGGGGGCCTTCCTACGAGCAGTACTTC. The V and J genes are TRBV5-1 and TRBJ2-7; 12 nucleotides match TRBD1. V lost 4 bases, J lost 1 base, and 6 bases stayed unmatched. The CDR3 has 16 residues. The germline CDR1 and CDR2 sequences are SGHRS and YFSETQ.

The chain links TRBV4-1 to TRBJ1-2; 7 bases align to TRBD1. The CDR3 consists of 17 residues. CDR1 is MGHRA and CDR2 is YSYEKL in the germline V gene. The V segment lost 1 base and the J segment 4 bases; nucleotides outside the gene matches: 12. The CDR3 region is CASSQVDRAKAPYGYTF. The CDR3 nucleotides are TGCGCCAGCAGCCAAGTTGACAGGGCCAAGGCCCCCTATGGCTACACCTTC.

This chain connects TRBV29-1 to TRBJ2-7; 9 bases match TRBD1. CDR3 size: 15 residues. The trim removed 5 bases at V and 0 bases at J, leaving 8 bases unmatched. Germline V CDR1 and CDR2: SQVTM, ANQGSEA. The CDR3 spells CSVRTGTGSSYEQYF. Here the CDR3 DNA reads TGCAGCGTTCGTACCGGGACAGGGAGCTCCTACGAGCAGTACTTC.

The V call is TRBV5-1, the J call TRBJ2-2; TRBD1 might be the D (6 bases). The CDR3 is 15 residues long. The V gene's germline CDR1 is SGHRS and CDR2 YFSETQ. V was trimmed by 0 bases and J by 5 bases, leaving 11 bases between them. CDR3: CASSLAGARTGELFF. DNA for the CDR3: TGCGCCAGCAGCTTGGCAGGGGCCCGAACCGGGGAGCTGTTTTTT.

This chain links TRBV19 with TRBJ1-1, with 12 bases lining up with TRBD1. There are 15 residues in the CDR3. V gave up 3 bases and J gave up 3 bases; unmatched junction bases: 2. The germline V gene has CDR1 LNHDA and CDR2 SQIVND (reference sequence). The CDR3 DNA reads TGTGCCAGTAGTATGGGGACAGGGGGCTACACTGAAGCTTTCTTT. Its protein is CASSMGTGGYTEAFF.

For this clone: The identical CDR3 is also encoded by other nucleotide sequences in the sample. The chain links TRBV27 to TRBJ2-7; 8 bases map to TRBD1. The V gene's germline CDR1 is MNHEY and CDR2 SMNVEV (reference sequence). The CDR3 has 13 amino acids. With 6 bases clipped from V and 2 bases from J, the junction kept 3 bases outside the gene matches. CDR3 DNA sequence: TGTGCCAGCAGCCTGACAGGGGCCTACGAGCAGTACTTC. This sequence encodes CASSLTGAYEQYF.

The chain uses TRBV7-9 and TRBJ2-3; weak D call: TRBD2 (5 bases). Germline assignment: CDR1 SEHNR and CDR2 FQNEAQ (reference sequence). The CDR3 runs 13 residues. The V end lost 4 bases, the J end lost 2 bases, and 7 bases lay between the germline ends. The CDR3 is CASSSGFTDTQYF. CDR3 sequence (DNA): TGTGCCAGCAGCTCGGGATTCACAGATACGCAGTATTTT.

The gene calls are TRBV27 and TRBJ2-2, with D unclear. The V gene's germline CDR1 is MNHEY and CDR2 SMNVEV (reference sequence). This CDR3 region has 12 residues. Trimming shortened V by 4 bases and J by 9 bases, and 9 bases separated the two germline ends. The CDR3 nucleotides are TGTGCCAGCAGTTATTCTAGGAGGGAGCTGTTTTTT. Its translation is CASSYSRRELFF.

This chain links TRBV5-1 with TRBJ1-4; TRBD1 agrees at 9 bases. CDR1 SGHRS and CDR2 YFSETQ come from the germline V gene. The J segment lost 13 bases and the V segment lost 4 bases, leaving 11 bases of the junction unmatched. This CDR3 region has 14 residues. The CDR3 DNA follows: TGCGCCAGCAGCCGAGGCACAGGGGGCTCGGGACTGTTTTTT. Translation: CASSRGTGGSGLFF.

This clone was seen only a few times. The CDR3 reads CASSSWAGGRTGELFF. CDR3 DNA: TGTGCCAGCAGTTCATGGGCGGGGGGGCGAACCGGGGAGCTGTTTTTT. J is TRBJ2-2 and V is TRBV2; 9 bases map to TRBD2. From germline, CDR1 is SNHLY and CDR2 FYNNEI. The CDR3 contains 16 residues. The junction had 9 bases not matched to a gene; V was cut back by 5 bases and J by 5 bases.

The CDR3 sequence is CASSPGTGIEQYF. Here the CDR3 DNA reads TGTGCCAGCAGCCCAGGGACAGGGATCGAGCAGTACTTC. This chain links TRBV13 with TRBJ2-7, with TRBD1 matching over 9 bases. The CDR3 consists of 13 residues. Germline V CDR1 and CDR2: PRHDT, FYEKMQ (reference sequence). The V segment lost 5 bases and the J segment 6 bases; nucleotides outside the gene matches: 5.

V usage is TRBV29-1 and J usage is TRBJ2-7; 9 nucleotides line up with TRBD1. The junction had 11 bases not matched to a gene; V was cut back by 0 bases and J by 2 bases. CDR1 is SQVTM, CDR2 ANQGSEA, per germline. This CDR3 is built from 17 residues. CDR3 region: CSVEDVGTGGEAYEQYF. The CDR3 DNA reads as TGCAGCGTTGAAGATGTAGGCACAGGGGGCGAGGCCTACGAGCAGTACTTC.

J is TRBJ2-1 and V is TRBV9; TRBD1 is a possible D gene (5 bases). V shed 0 bases and J shed 2 bases, with 15 bases lying between them. This CDR3 has 17 amino acids. Germline values: CDR1 SGDLS, CDR2 YYNGEE. The CDR3 region has the DNA TGTGCCAGCAGCGTAGGTGTCACGGTACAGGCCTACAATGAGCAGTTCTTC. Its protein is CASSVGVTVQAYNEQFF.

The chain has TRBV5-6 and TRBJ2-3; D remains ambiguous. The CDR3 contains 15 residues. Germline CDR1 SGHDT, CDR2 YYEEEE. Trimming left V 4 bases short and J 6 bases short, with 18 bases between. The CDR3 reads CASSRGNLPADTQYF. The DNA for the CDR3 is TGTGCCAGCAGCCGCGGAAACCTTCCAGCGGATACGCAGTATTTT. The complete variable domain, with remaining parts taken from reference TRBV5-6 and TRBJ2-3, reads DAGVTQSPTHLIKTRGQQVTLRCSPKSGHDTVSWYQQALGQGPQFIFQYYEEEERQRGNFPDRFSGHQFPNYSSELNVNALLLGDSALYLCASSRGNLPADTQYFGPGTRLTVL.

The rearrangement links TRBV6-1 to TRBJ2-1; D uncertain. V shed 0 bases and J shed 6 bases, with 3 bases lying between them. CDR1 and CDR2 from the germline V gene are MNHNS and SASEGT. This CDR3 is 12 amino acids long. CDR3 amino acids: CASSEARNEQFF. CDR3 bases: TGTGCCAGCAGTGAAGCCCGCAATGAGCAGTTCTTC.

The V and J genes are TRBV6-1 and TRBJ1-5; 11 positions match TRBD1. CDR1 and CDR2 from the germline V gene are MNHNS and SASEGT. V lost 8 bases and J lost 6; bases outside the gene matches: 3. This CDR3 has 13 residues. CDR3 sequence (DNA): TGTGCCAGCGGACAGGGGGCAGGTCAGCCCCAGCATTTT. Translating it yields CASGQGAGQPQHF.

This clone was counted between two and nine times. The chain uses TRBV19 and TRBJ1-5; D gene uncertain. CDR3 length equals 16 residues. V was pared by 7 bases and J by 2 bases, with 18 bases between. Germline V gene sequence: CDR1 LNHDA, CDR2 SQIVND (reference sequence). The CDR3 region is CASTPVRGPGNQPQHF. The CDR3 nucleotides read TGTGCCAGTACCCCGGTCCGGGGTCCTGGCAATCAGCCCCAGCATTTT.

CDR3 sequence reads: CASNSRDRGIMNTEAFF. The CDR3, as DNA: TGTGCCAGTAACTCCCGGGACAGGGGTATAATGAACACTGAAGCTTTCTTT. This chain links TRBV19 with TRBJ1-1, with 10 bases aligning to TRBD1. V lost 7 bases to trimming and J lost 0 bases; unmatched junction nucleotides: 11. The CDR3 runs 17 residues. Germline V gene sequence: CDR1 LNHDA, CDR2 SQIVND (reference sequence).

This chain uses TRBV19 with TRBJ2-1, with 8 nucleotides matching TRBD2. There are 17 residues in the CDR3. From germline, CDR1 is LNHDA and CDR2 SQIVND (reference sequence). V gave up 0 bases and J gave up 4 bases; unmatched junction bases: 8. The CDR3 protein is CASSIDAGGRTYNEQFF. CDR3 bases: TGTGCCAGTAGTATAGATGCGGGCGGGAGGACATACAATGAGCAGTTCTTC.